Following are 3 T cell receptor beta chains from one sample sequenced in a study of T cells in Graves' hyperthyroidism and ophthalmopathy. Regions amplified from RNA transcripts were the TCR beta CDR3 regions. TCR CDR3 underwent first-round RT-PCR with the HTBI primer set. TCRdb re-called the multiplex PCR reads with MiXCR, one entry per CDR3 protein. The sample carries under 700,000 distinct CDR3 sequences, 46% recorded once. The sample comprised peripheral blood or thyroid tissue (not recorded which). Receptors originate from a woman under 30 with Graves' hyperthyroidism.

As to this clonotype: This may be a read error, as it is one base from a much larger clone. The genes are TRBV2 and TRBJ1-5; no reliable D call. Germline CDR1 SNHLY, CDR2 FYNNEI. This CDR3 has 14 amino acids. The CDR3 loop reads CASRDPSFGQPQHF. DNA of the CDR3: TGTGCCAGCCGTGATCCTTCCTTCGGTCAGCCCCAGCATTTT.

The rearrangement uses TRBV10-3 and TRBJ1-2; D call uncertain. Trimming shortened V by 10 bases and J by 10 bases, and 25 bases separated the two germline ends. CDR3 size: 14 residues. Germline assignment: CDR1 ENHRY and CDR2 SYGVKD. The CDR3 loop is CASSSARVVGVYTF. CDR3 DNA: TGTGCCAGCAGCTCAGCCCGGGTGGTAGGAGTCTACACCTTC.

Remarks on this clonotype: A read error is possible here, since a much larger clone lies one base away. CDR3 residues: CASSLKIEQYF. DNA of the CDR3: TGTGCCAGCAGTTTAAAGATCGAGCAGTACTTC. V gene TRBV11-2 combines with J gene TRBJ2-7; D unresolved. The V end lost 6 bases, the J end lost 6 bases, and 9 bases lay between the germline ends. Germline values: CDR1 SGHAT, CDR2 FQNNGV. The CDR3 sequence is 11 residues long.